This is a list of T cell receptor beta chains from one sample in a study of response to subunit inactivated influenza vaccine. TCRdb re-derived calls from the RT-PCR reads in MiXCR, one entry per CDR3 protein. The sample has roughly 500,000 distinct CDR3 sequences; approximately 17% are singletons. Sequenced here: CD4+ T cells sorted from PBMCs, sampled less than 30 months after vaccination. The receptors come from a man aged 50-75 years who received an inactivated influenza vaccine. CDR3s include the opening cysteine and the closing phenylalanine or tryptophan. Each record gives: V gene, J gene, CDR3 length, D gene, clone size, CDR3 DNA, CDR3 protein. The D gene is left open where the match is weak. Expanded clones get a size class; other rows say once, few or many, or leave the size out.

TRBV5-5	TRBJ2-2	13	-	-	TGTGCCAGCAGACTGGATTATTCCGGGGAGCTGTTTTTT	CASRLDYSGELFF
TRBV2	TRBJ2-3	12	-	few	TGTGCCACTATGGAGCCCGGGGATACGCAGTATTTT	CATMEPGDTQYF
TRBV28	TRBJ1-5	16	TRBD1	few	TGTGCCAGCAGTTTAAGCAGGGGGCGACACAATCAGCCCCAGCATTTT	CASSLSRGRHNQPQHF
TRBV7-2	TRBJ2-3	12	-	many	TGTGCCAGCAGCCTCAGCACAGATACGCAGTATTTT	CASSLSTDTQYF
TRBV11-2	TRBJ2-1	17	-	few	TGTGCCAGCAGCTTAGGACAGTCAGTTGGCTCCTACAATGAGCAGTTCTTC	CASSLGQSVGSYNEQFF
TRBV20-1	TRBJ2-1	16	TRBD2	-	TGCAGTGCTCCCCCCGGGACTAGCGGGGGCTACAATGAGCAGTTCTTC	CSAPPGTSGGYNEQFF
TRBV6-5	TRBJ1-2	15	TRBD1	-	TGTGCCACTCACCCCCCGACAGGGTCTAACTATGGCTACACCTTC	CATHPPTGSNYGYTF
TRBV28	TRBJ2-5	16	TRBD1	-	TGTGCCAGCAGTTTATCTGGCAGGGGGCATCAAGAGACCCAGTACTTC	CASSLSGRGHQETQYF
TRBV6-2/TRBV6-3	TRBJ1-1	15	-	few	TGTGCCAGCAGCCACGGATCAGCGCCAAACACTGAAGCTTTCTTT	CASSHGSAPNTEAFF
TRBV5-1	TRBJ2-3	16	-	few	TGCGCCAGCAGCTTGGAAGTACCCCTTAGGGGGGATACGCAGTATTTT	CASSLEVPLRGDTQYF
TRBV9	TRBJ2-5	16	-	once	TGTGCCAGCAGCTCCCGGGACTCTTGGTACCAAGAGACCCAGTACTTC	CASSSRDSWYQETQYF
TRBV7-2	TRBJ2-7	13	-	few	TGTGCCAGCAGCTTAGCCGGGGACCACGAGCAGTACTTC	CASSLAGDHEQYF
TRBV6-5	TRBJ2-1	15	TRBD2	few	TGTGCCAGCAGTTACGGGACTAGCGGGACCAGAGAGCAGTTCTTC	CASSYGTSGTREQFF
TRBV21-1	TRBJ2-3	19	-	-	TGTGCCAGCAGCAGTCACCCGGGACTAGCGGGAGGGCCCCCAGATACGCAGTATTTT	CASSSHPGLAGGPPDTQYF
TRBV3-1	TRBJ2-1	16	TRBD2	-	TGTGCCAGCAGCCAAGTCGTCGGGACTAGTGTTCATGAGCAGTTCTTC	CASSQVVGTSVHEQFF
TRBV5-1	TRBJ2-1	14	TRBD1	few	TGCGCCAGCAGCCTGGACAGGGCTCCGAATGAGCAGTTCTTC	CASSLDRAPNEQFF
TRBV6-1	TRBJ1-5	15	TRBD1	-	TGTGCCAGCAGCCCCGACAGGGCATCAGGGCAGCCCCAGCATTTT	CASSPDRASGQPQHF
TRBV6-5	TRBJ1-1	11	-	many	TGTGCCAGCAGCCGTAAGGCTGAAGCTTTCTTT	CASSRKAEAFF
TRBV20-1	TRBJ1-6	16	TRBD1	-	TGCAGTGCTAGAGGGAACAGGGGGCAGAATAATTCACCCCTCCACTTT	CSARGNRGQNNSPLHF
TRBV18	TRBJ2-7	15	-	-	TGTGCCAGCTCACCACCGCAGCGCCCCTCCTACGAGCAGTACTTC	CASSPPQRPSYEQYF
TRBV7-8	TRBJ1-5	15	-	many	TGTGCCAGCAGCAGTAGTCACGGGAGCAATCAGCCCCAGCATTTT	CASSSSHGSNQPQHF
TRBV6-1	TRBJ2-7	16	-	-	TGTGCCAGCAGACCAACAGGGATGGGGAGCTCCTACGAGCAGTACTTC	CASRPTGMGSSYEQYF
TRBV3-1	TRBJ2-5	12	-	many	TGTGCCAGCAGCCAAGATCCGGGGACCCAGTACTTC	CASSQDPGTQYF
TRBV4-2	TRBJ2-7	15	TRBD1	-	TGTGCCAGCAGCCAAGATGGACAGGGTAACTACGAGCAGTACTTC	CASSQDGQGNYEQYF
TRBV7-2	TRBJ2-2	16	-	-	TGTGCCAGCAGCAGGCGGCAGGGTGGGAACACCGGGGAGCTGTTTTTT	CASSRRQGGNTGELFF
TRBV12-3/TRBV12-4	TRBJ2-7	12	-	few	TGTGCCAGCGCCCTATTGTTCCCCCGGACCTACTTC	CASALLFPRTYF
TRBV6-1	TRBJ1-1	15	-	-	TGTGCCAGCAGTCCCGATATGAGGCTGAACACTGAAGCTTTCTTT	CASSPDMRLNTEAFF
TRBV7-2	TRBJ2-4	15	-	-	TGTGCCAGCAGCTCCATTCGTGCGGCCAAAAACATTCAGTACTTC	CASSSIRAAKNIQYF
TRBV4-3	TRBJ1-1	13	-	-	TGCGCCAGCAGCCAAGCTACTTACACTGAAGCTTTCTTT	CASSQATYTEAFF
TRBV5-1	TRBJ2-3	15	TRBD1	many	TGCGCCAGCAGCGTACAGGGGTTCTTCACAGATACGCAGTATTTT	CASSVQGFFTDTQYF
TRBV5-6	TRBJ2-1	16	TRBD2	few	TGTGCCAGCAGCTTGCCGGGACTAGCGGGTTGGAATGAGCAGTTCTTC	CASSLPGLAGWNEQFF
TRBV27	TRBJ2-5	17	TRBD2	-	TGTGCCAGCAGTTTTAAAAGAACTAGCGGTATCCAAGAGACCCAGTACTTC	CASSFKRTSGIQETQYF
TRBV27	TRBJ2-7	14	-	-	TGTGCCAGCAGATCGACCTCAGGGGGGGATCTCCCGTACTTC	CASRSTSGGDLPYF
TRBV5-1	TRBJ2-7	14	-	-	TGCGCCAGCAGCTTTGACGCAAGCTCCTACGAGCAGTACTTC	CASSFDASSYEQYF
TRBV20-1	TRBJ2-7	14	-	-	TGCAGTGCTAGAGTGGGGTCAAGCTCCTACGAGCAGTACTTC	CSARVGSSSYEQYF
TRBV5-1	TRBJ2-6	16	TRBD2	few	TGCGCCACCAGGGCCAGGGAGGGCTCTGGGGCCAACGTCCTGACTTTC	CATRAREGSGANVLTF
TRBV7-2	TRBJ2-3	12	TRBD1	many	TGTGCCAGCAGCCGGGACAGGGGGGGTCAGTATTTT	CASSRDRGGQYF
TRBV20-1	TRBJ1-5	12	-	-	TGCAGTGCCCAACAGGGTAATCAGCCCCAGCATTTT	CSAQQGNQPQHF
TRBV11-2	TRBJ2-5	13	TRBD1	few	TGTGCCAGCAGCCGGGACAGTAAAGAGACCCAGTACTTC	CASSRDSKETQYF
TRBV20-1	TRBJ2-3	16	TRBD1	few	TGCAGTGCTTCTAAACGAGGGACAGGGGGCACAGATACGCAGTATTTT	CSASKRGTGGTDTQYF
TRBV11-2	TRBJ2-7	15	TRBD2	-	TGTGCCAGCAGCTTCGGCCTAGCGGGGACCTACGAGCAGTACTTC	CASSFGLAGTYEQYF
TRBV11-2	TRBJ1-5	14	TRBD1	few	TGTGCCAGCAGCTTAGAGGGACAGTCCCAGCCCCAGCATTTT	CASSLEGQSQPQHF
TRBV12-3/TRBV12-4	TRBJ2-5	14	-	-	TGTGCCAGCAACCTGGGGGGTTACGGAGAGACCCAGTACTTC	CASNLGGYGETQYF
TRBV6-2/TRBV6-3	TRBJ2-1	13	TRBD2	few	TGTGCCAGTGGACTAGCGGGAGCCTATGAGCAGTTCTTC	CASGLAGAYEQFF
TRBV12-3/TRBV12-4	TRBJ1-3	16	-	-	TGTGCCAGCAGCTCCGTTGGGACACTCTCTGGAAACACCATATATTTT	CASSSVGTLSGNTIYF
TRBV12-3/TRBV12-4	TRBJ2-2	15	TRBD1	-	TGTGCCAGCAGTCCCGGGACAGGGTACACCGGGGAGCTGTTTTTT	CASSPGTGYTGELFF
TRBV12-3/TRBV12-4	TRBJ2-7	13	-	-	TGTGCCAGCAGTGCGGGCAGACACTACGAGCAGTACTTC	CASSAGRHYEQYF
TRBV10-3	TRBJ2-7	15	TRBD1	few	TGTGCCATCAGTGAGGGGACAGCTGAGGCCTACGAGCAGTACTTC	CAISEGTAEAYEQYF
TRBV9	TRBJ2-3	14	TRBD2	few	TGTGCCAGCAATAGCGGGGGGGCACCAGATACGCAGTATTTT	CASNSGGAPDTQYF
TRBV10-3	TRBJ1-1	13	-	-	TGTGCCATCAGTGAGGGGTCGCACACTGAAGCTTTCTTT	CAISEGSHTEAFF
TRBV5-1	TRBJ1-1	14	-	-	TGCGCCAGCAGCTTTAATACGGCGAACACTGAAGCTTTCTTT	CASSFNTANTEAFF